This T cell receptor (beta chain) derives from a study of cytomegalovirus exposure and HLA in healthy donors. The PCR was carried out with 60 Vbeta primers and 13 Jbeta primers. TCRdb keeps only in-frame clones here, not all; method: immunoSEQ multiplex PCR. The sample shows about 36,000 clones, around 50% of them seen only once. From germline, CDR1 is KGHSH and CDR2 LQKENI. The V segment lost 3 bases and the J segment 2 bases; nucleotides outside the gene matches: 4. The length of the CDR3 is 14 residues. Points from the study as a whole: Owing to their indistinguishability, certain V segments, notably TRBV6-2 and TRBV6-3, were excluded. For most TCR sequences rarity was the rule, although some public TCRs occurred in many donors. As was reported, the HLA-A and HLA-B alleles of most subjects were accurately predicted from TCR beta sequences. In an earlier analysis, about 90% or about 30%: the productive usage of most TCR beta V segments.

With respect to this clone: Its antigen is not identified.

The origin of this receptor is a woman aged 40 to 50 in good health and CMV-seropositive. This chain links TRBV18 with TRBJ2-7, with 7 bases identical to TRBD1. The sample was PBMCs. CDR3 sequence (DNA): TGTGCCAGCTCACCGCCGGGACAGACCTACGAGCAGTACTTC. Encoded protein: CASSPPGQTYEQYF.